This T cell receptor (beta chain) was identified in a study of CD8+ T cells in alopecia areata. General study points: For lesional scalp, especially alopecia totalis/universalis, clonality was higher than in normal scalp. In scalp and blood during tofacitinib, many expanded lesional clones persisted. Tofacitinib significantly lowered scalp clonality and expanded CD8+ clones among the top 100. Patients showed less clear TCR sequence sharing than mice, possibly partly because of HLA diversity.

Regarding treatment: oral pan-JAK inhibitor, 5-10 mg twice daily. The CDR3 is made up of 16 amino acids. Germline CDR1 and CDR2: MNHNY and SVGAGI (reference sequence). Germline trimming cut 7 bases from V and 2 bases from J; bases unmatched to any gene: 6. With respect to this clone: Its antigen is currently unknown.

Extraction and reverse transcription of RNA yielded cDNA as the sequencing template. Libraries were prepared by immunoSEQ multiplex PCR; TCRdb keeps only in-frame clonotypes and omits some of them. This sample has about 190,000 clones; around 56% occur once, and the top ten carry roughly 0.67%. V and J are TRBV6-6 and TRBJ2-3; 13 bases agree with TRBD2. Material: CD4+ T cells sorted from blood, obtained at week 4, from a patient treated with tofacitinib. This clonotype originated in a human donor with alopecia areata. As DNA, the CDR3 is TGTGCCAGCACCCCGGGACTAGCGGGGCTCACAGATACGCAGTATTTT. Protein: CASTPGLAGLTDTQYF.